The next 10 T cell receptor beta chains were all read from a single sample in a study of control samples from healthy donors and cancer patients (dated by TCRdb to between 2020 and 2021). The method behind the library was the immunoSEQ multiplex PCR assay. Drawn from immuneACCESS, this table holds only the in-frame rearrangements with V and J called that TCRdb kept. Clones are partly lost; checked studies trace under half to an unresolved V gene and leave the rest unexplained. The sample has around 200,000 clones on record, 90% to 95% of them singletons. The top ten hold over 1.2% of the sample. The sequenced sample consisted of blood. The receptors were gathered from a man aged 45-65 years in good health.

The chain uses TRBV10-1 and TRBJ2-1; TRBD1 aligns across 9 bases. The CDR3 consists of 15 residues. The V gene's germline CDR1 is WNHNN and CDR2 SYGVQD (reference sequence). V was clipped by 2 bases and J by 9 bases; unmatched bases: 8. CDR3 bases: TGCGCCAGCAGTGAGCCGGGGACAGGGAAGGGTGAGCAGTTCTTC. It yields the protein CASSEPGTGKGEQFF.

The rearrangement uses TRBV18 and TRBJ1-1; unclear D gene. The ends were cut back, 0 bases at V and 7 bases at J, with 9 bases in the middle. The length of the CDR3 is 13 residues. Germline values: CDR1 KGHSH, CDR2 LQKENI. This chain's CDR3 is CASSPPGLSEAFF. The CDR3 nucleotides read TGTGCCAGCTCACCACCGGGCCTAAGTGAAGCTTTCTTT.

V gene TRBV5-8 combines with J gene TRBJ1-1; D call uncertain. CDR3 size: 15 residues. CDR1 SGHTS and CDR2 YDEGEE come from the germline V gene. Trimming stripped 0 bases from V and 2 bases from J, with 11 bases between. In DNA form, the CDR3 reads TGTGCCAGCAGCTTGGAGACCCGGCCCAACACTGAAGCTTTCTTT. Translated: CASSLETRPNTEAFF.

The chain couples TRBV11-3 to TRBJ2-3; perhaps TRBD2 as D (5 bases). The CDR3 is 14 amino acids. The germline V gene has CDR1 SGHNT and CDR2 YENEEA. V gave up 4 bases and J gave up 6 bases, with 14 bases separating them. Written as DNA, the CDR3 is TGTGCCAGCAGCTCGGCGCAGTGGGAGGATACGCAGTATTTT. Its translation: CASSSAQWEDTQYF. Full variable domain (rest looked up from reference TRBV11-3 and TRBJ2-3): EAGVVQSPRYKIIEKKQPVAFWCNPISGHNTLYWYLQNLGQGPELLIRYENEEAVDDSQLPKDRFSAERLKGVDSTLKIQPAELGDSAVYLCASSSAQWEDTQYFGPGTRLTVL.

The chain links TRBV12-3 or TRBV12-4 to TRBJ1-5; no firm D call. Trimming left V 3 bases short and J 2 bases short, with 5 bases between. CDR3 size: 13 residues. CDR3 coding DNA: TGTGCCAGCAGTTTCGGGGGCAATCAGCCCCAGCATTTT. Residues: CASSFGGNQPQHF.

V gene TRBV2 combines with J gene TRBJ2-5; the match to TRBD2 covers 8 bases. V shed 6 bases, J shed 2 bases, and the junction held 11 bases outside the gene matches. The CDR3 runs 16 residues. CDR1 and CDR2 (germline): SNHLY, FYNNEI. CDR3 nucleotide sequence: TGTGCCAGCAGAAATCGAGCGGGGGTTGGACAAGAGACCCAGTACTTC. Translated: CASRNRAGVGQETQYF.

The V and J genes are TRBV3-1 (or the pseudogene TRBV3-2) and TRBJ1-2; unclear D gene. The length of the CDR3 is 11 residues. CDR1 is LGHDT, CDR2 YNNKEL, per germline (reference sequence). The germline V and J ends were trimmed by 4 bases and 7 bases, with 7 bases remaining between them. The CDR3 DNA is TGTGCCAGCAGCCGGACCGGTGGCTACACCTTC. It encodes CASSRTGGYTF.

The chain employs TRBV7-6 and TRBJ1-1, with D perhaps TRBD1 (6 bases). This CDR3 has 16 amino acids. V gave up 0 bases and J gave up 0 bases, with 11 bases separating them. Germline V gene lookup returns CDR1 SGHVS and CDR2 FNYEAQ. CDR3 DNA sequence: TGTGCCAGCAGCTTAGCCCCCAGGGGCATGAACACTGAAGCTTTCTTT. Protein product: CASSLAPRGMNTEAFF. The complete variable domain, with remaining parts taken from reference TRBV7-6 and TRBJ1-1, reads GAGVSQSPRYKVTKRGQDVALRCDPISGHVSLYWYRQALGQGPEFLTYFNYEAQQDKSGLPNDRFSAERPEGSISTLTIQRTEQRDSAMYRCASSLAPRGMNTEAFFGQGTRLTVV.

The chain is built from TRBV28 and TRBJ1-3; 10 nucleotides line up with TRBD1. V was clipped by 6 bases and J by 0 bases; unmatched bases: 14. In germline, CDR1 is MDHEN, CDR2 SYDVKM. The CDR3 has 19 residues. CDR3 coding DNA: TGTGCCAGCAGGCGCAGGCCGGGACAGGGGTCCCTCTCTGGAAACACCATATATTTT. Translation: CASRRRPGQGSLSGNTIYF.

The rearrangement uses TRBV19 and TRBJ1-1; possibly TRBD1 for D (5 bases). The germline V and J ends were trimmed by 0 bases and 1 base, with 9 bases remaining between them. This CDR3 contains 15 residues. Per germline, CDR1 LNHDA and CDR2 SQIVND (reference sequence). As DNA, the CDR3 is TGTGCCAGTAGTATAGAAGGGACGGCGAACACTGAAGCTTTCTTT. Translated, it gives CASSIEGTANTEAFF.